The rows below give T cell receptor beta chains drawn from one sample of a study of shared clonotypes between healthy human individuals. TCRdb keeps only in-frame clones here, not all; method: immunoSEQ multiplex PCR. The sample has about 680,000 clones; roughly nine tenths are singletons. The material sequenced was naive CD8+ T cells sorted from blood. The source of these receptors is a man aged 25 to 40 in good health. The CDR3 runs from the conserved cysteine through the conserved F or W. D genes are given only for firm matches. Not all rows give a size; the values are once, few, many and, for expanded clones, a class.

size: .
V: TRBV2
D: .
J: TRBJ2-1
CDR3: CASNLGERSYNEQFF
DNA: TGTGCCAGCAACTTGGGGGAACGCTCCTACAATGAGCAGTTCTTC

size: .
V: TRBV7-9
D: TRBD1
J: TRBJ1-1
CDR3: CASRYIGTENTEAFF
DNA: TGTGCCAGCAGATATATCGGGACAGAAAACACTGAAGCTTTCTTT

size: .
V: TRBV4-3
D: TRBD1
J: TRBJ2-3
CDR3: CASSQDRQGARLWTDTQYF
DNA: TGCGCCAGCAGCCAAGATCGGCAGGGGGCGCGTCTATGGACAGATACGCAGTATTTT

size: once
V: TRBV11-2
D: .
J: TRBJ2-5
CDR3: CASSRDGETQYF
DNA: TGTGCCAGCAGCCGGGACGGAGAGACCCAGTACTTC

size: .
V: TRBV9
D: TRBD1
J: TRBJ2-5
CDR3: CASSAVPGTGMSETQYF
DNA: TGTGCCAGCAGCGCCGTTCCCGGGACAGGGATGAGTGAGACCCAGTACTTC

size: .
V: TRBV11-2
D: TRBD2
J: TRBJ2-7
CDR3: CASSFIAGAYEQYF
DNA: TGTGCCAGCAGCTTTATTGCGGGAGCCTACGAGCAGTACTTC

size: .
V: TRBV4-3
D: .
J: TRBJ2-7
CDR3: CASSQDFQSNIAYEQYF
DNA: TGCGCCAGCAGCCAAGATTTTCAGTCCAATATAGCGTACGAGCAGTACTTC

size: .
V: TRBV11-1
D: .
J: TRBJ2-7
CDR3: CASSPGTDYEQYF
DNA: TGTGCCAGCAGCCCCGGGACGGACTACGAGCAGTACTTC

size: .
V: TRBV19
D: .
J: TRBJ2-2
CDR3: CASSIGPDWNTGELFF
DNA: TGTGCCAGTAGTATCGGACCCGACTGGAACACCGGGGAGCTGTTTTTT

size: .
V: TRBV7-8
D: .
J: TRBJ1-5
CDR3: CASSQGRTGNQPQHF
DNA: TGTGCCAGCAGCCAAGGGAGGACGGGCAATCAGCCCCAGCATTTT

size: .
V: TRBV14
D: .
J: TRBJ2-1
CDR3: CASSHREEGAPHNEQFF
DNA: TGTGCCAGCAGCCACCGTGAGGAGGGGGCGCCCCACAATGAGCAGTTCTTC

size: .
V: TRBV4-1
D: .
J: TRBJ2-5
CDR3: CASSQESYQETQYF
DNA: TGCGCCAGCAGCCAAGAGTCGTACCAAGAGACCCAGTACTTC

size: once
V: TRBV11-2
D: .
J: TRBJ2-7
CDR3: CASSRAGFYEQYF
DNA: TGTGCCAGCAGCCGCGCAGGGTTCTACGAGCAGTACTTC

size: .
V: TRBV11-2
D: .
J: TRBJ2-7
CDR3: CASSLDPRYEQYF
DNA: TGTGCCAGCAGCTTAGATCCCAGGTACGAGCAGTACTTC

size: .
V: TRBV28
D: .
J: TRBJ1-5
CDR3: CASSWRPQPQHF
DNA: TGTGCCAGCAGTTGGAGACCTCAGCCCCAGCATTTT